What follows are 31 T cell receptor beta chains derived from one specimen sequenced in a study of blood T cell repertoires in COVID-19 (dated by TCRdb to between 2020 and 2021). The library relied on the immunoSEQ multiplex PCR assay. TCRdb mirrors the immuneACCESS table, restricted to in-frame sequences. Some clones are absent from its copies; in checked studies, under half trace to an unresolved V gene, and the reason for the others is unknown. The sample table holds tens of thousands of clones, of which approximately 86% were seen once. The ten largest clonotypes hold approximately 7.2% of the sample. Source material: peripheral blood. Receptors were obtained from a man aged 60-69 years with acute or convalescent COVID-19.

The chain employs TRBV10-2 and TRBJ1-2; TRBD1 matches at 9 bases. V was pared by 0 bases and J by 5 bases, with 1 base of the junction left unmatched. The CDR3 is made up of 14 amino acids. CDR1 and CDR2 (germline): WSHSY, SAAADI. CDR3 sequence (DNA): TGCGCCAGCAGTGAGTCTGGGACAGGGTATGGCTACACCTTC. Translated, it gives CASSESGTGYGYTF.

The chain combines TRBV15 with TRBJ1-6; the D gene is possibly TRBD1 (5 bases). The CDR3 has 17 residues. V shed 1 base and J shed 6 bases, with 16 bases lying between them. Germline values: CDR1 LNHNV, CDR2 YYDKDF (reference sequence). The CDR3 is CATSRVPGGNRNSPLHF. The CDR3 nucleotides are TGTGCCACCAGCAGAGTGCCGGGGGGAAACCGTAATTCACCCCTCCACTTT.

This sequence joins TRBV6-6 and TRBJ1-2; TRBD1 is a possible D gene (5 bases). The CDR3 runs 14 residues. Trimming pared 6 bases from V and 0 bases from J, leaving 11 bases between. CDR1 MNHNY and CDR2 SVGAGI come from the germline V gene (reference sequence). CDR3 sequence (DNA): TGTGCCAGCAGCCCTGACAGTGCTAACTATGGCTACACCTTC. It yields the protein CASSPDSANYGYTF.

The chain recombines TRBV28 with TRBJ2-5, with TRBD1 matching over 10 bases. CDR3 length: 14 residues. The J segment lost 4 bases and the V segment lost 3 bases, leaving 2 bases of the junction unmatched. Germline V lookup: CDR1 MDHEN, CDR2 SYDVKM. The CDR3 DNA follows: TGTGCCAGCAGTTTGGGACAGGGGCGAGAGACCCAGTACTTC. This codes for CASSLGQGRETQYF.

The chain carries TRBV5-1 and TRBJ2-1, with D possibly matching TRBD1 (6 bases). The germline gives CDR1 SGHRS, CDR2 YFSETQ. V was pared by 1 base and J by 2 bases, with 19 bases between. The CDR3 sequence is 18 residues long. This CDR3 reads CASSLTITGKRAYNEQFF. The CDR3 coding sequence is TGCGCCAGCAGCTTGACCATCACAGGGAAGAGGGCCTACAATGAGCAGTTCTTC.

V usage is TRBV19 and J usage is TRBJ1-2, with 7 bases aligning to TRBD1. CDR1 is LNHDA and CDR2 is SQIVND in the germline V gene (reference sequence). The CDR3 has 14 residues. With V trimmed by 5 bases and J by 4 bases, 7 bases remained unmatched. The CDR3 region has the DNA TGTGCCAGTAGTGCGGGACAGCCGTTCTATGGCTACACCTTC. Translated: CASSAGQPFYGYTF.

This chain connects TRBV6-5 to TRBJ1-3; 10 bases line up with TRBD1. V shed 8 bases and J 2 bases; nucleotides not matched to a gene: 6. The length of the CDR3 is 15 residues. Germline assignment: CDR1 MNHEY and CDR2 SVGAGI. The CDR3 region has the DNA TGTGCCAGCTATAAGGGACAGGGGACTGGAAACACCATATATTTT. This sequence encodes CASYKGQGTGNTIYF.

CDR3 sequence: CAISDSSGANVLTF. The CDR3 bases are TGTGCCATCAGTGACAGCTCTGGGGCCAACGTCCTGACTTTC. The V gene is TRBV10-3, the J gene TRBJ2-6; no reliable D call. Germline-derived CDR1 and CDR2 are ENHRY and SYGVKD. This CDR3 is built from 14 residues. Trimming stripped 3 bases from V and 0 bases from J, with 3 bases between.

This clone appeared a single time. This chain links TRBV7-2 with TRBJ2-3; 10 bases are shared with TRBD2. V shed 0 bases and J 0 bases; nucleotides not matched to a gene: 6. The CDR3 extends over 18 amino acids. In germline, CDR1 is SGHTA, CDR2 FQGNSA. CDR3 in DNA: TGTGCCAGCAGCTTAGCGTTTGCACTAGCGGGGAGCACAGATACGCAGTATTTT. Translated: CASSLAFALAGSTDTQYF.

The rearrangement uses TRBV6-2 or TRBV6-3 and TRBJ1-5, with 7 positions matching TRBD1. V shed 3 bases, J shed 2 bases, and the junction held 13 bases outside the gene matches. Germline lookup yields CDR1 MNHEY and CDR2 SVGEGT. The CDR3 extends over 18 amino acids. CDR3 nucleotides: TGTGCCAGCAGTTATCCAGGGGGTCTACGGCGTGGCAATCAGCCCCAGCATTTT. Protein sequence: CASSYPGGLRRGNQPQHF.

The chain has TRBV28 and TRBJ1-5; maybe TRBD1 (5 bases). In germline, CDR1 is MDHEN, CDR2 SYDVKM. The length of the CDR3 is 18 residues. V was clipped by 7 bases and J by 5 bases, with 27 bases between them. The CDR3, as DNA: TGTGCCAGCAACGCCTACATACCAGGCGGGGCTTATTATCAGCCCCAGCATTTT. Its translation: CASNAYIPGGAYYQPQHF.

The V call is TRBV7-9, the J call TRBJ1-1; D is perhaps TRBD1 (6 bases). In germline, CDR1 is SEHNR, CDR2 FQNEAQ (reference sequence). With 3 bases removed from V and 0 bases from J, the gap between germline ends came to 8 bases. The CDR3 length is 14 residues. The CDR3 sequence is CASSFGGLNTEAFF. DNA for the CDR3: TGTGCCAGCAGCTTCGGGGGGCTGAACACTGAAGCTTTCTTT.

The chain carries TRBV5-5 and TRBJ2-2; weak D call: TRBD2 (6 bases). The CDR3 runs 16 residues. CDR1 is SGHKS and CDR2 is YYEKEE in the germline V gene (reference sequence). The V gene lost 1 base and the J gene lost 1 base, with 11 bases spanning the gap. The CDR3 here is CASSLSAGRNTGELFF. The CDR3 nucleotides read TGTGCCAGCAGCTTGTCCGCGGGGCGGAACACCGGGGAGCTGTTTTTT.

This chain uses TRBV7-9 with TRBJ2-7; 10 nucleotides agree with TRBD1. Losses at the gene ends were 4 bases for V and 2 bases for J; bases not matched to a gene: 14. Germline CDR1 reads SEHNR; CDR2 reads FQNEAQ (reference sequence). This CDR3 contains 18 residues. The CDR3 loop reads CASSSIRVTGGLPYEQYF. DNA of the CDR3: TGTGCCAGCAGCTCCATTAGGGTGACAGGGGGCCTCCCCTACGAGCAGTACTTC.

V gene TRBV18 combines with J gene TRBJ1-5, with TRBD1 as a possible D gene (5 bases). CDR3 length: 15 residues. With 3 bases removed from V and 5 bases from J, the gap between germline ends came to 14 bases. Germline-derived CDR1 and CDR2 are KGHSH and LQKENI. The CDR3 coding sequence is TGTGCCAGCTCACCGCGCCCAGGGATGGATCAGCCCCAGCATTTT. It specifies CASSPRPGMDQPQHF.

This clone was detected once. J is TRBJ2-2 and V is TRBV28; D is undetermined. CDR3 length: 15 amino acids. Germline V gives CDR1 MDHEN, CDR2 SYDVKM. Trimming took 3 bases from V and 0 from J, leaving 8 bases between them. CDR3 protein: CASSFAAANTGELFF. The CDR3, as DNA: TGTGCCAGCAGTTTCGCTGCAGCGAACACCGGGGAGCTGTTTTTT.

V is TRBV9 and J is TRBJ2-5; 11 nucleotides align to TRBD1. V shed 0 bases, J shed 4 bases, and the junction held 5 bases outside the gene matches. The CDR3 runs to 16 residues. Germline lookup yields CDR1 SGDLS and CDR2 YYNGEE. In DNA, the CDR3 is TGTGCCAGCAGCGTAGCTACAGGGACAGGGGGAGAGACCCAGTACTTC. As protein: CASSVATGTGGETQYF.

The chain joins TRBV7-6 to TRBJ1-3, with 10 nucleotides matching TRBD1. V gave up 1 base and J gave up 7 bases; unmatched junction bases: 13. CDR1 is SGHVS and CDR2 is FNYEAQ in the germline V gene. CDR3 length: 18 residues. This CDR3 reads CASSLGSGTGALGNTIYF. The CDR3, as DNA: TGTGCCAGCAGCTTAGGGTCCGGGACAGGGGCCCTAGGGAACACCATATATTTT.

The chain has TRBV6-2 or TRBV6-3 and TRBJ1-2; D is uncertain. The germline V gene has CDR1 MNHEY and CDR2 SVGEGT. The CDR3 has 13 amino acids. With 5 bases removed from V and 2 bases from J, the gap between germline ends came to 9 bases. The DNA of the CDR3 is TGTGCCAGCAGTGTTCGCGGCAACTATGGCTACACCTTC. This sequence encodes CASSVRGNYGYTF.

J is TRBJ2-2 and V is TRBV10-3, with 8 positions matching TRBD1. The CDR3 runs 16 residues. The germline V gene encodes CDR1 ENHRY and CDR2 SYGVKD. J was trimmed by 4 bases and V by 9 bases; bases with no gene match: 13. CDR3 residues: CAIARRGQELTGELFF. CDR3 DNA: TGTGCCATAGCCCGGAGGGGACAGGAGCTCACCGGGGAGCTGTTTTTT.

This clone came up once. The rearrangement uses TRBV7-2 and TRBJ2-5; 10 bases agree with TRBD2. The CDR3 totals 15 residues. Germline V gene sequence: CDR1 SGHTA, CDR2 FQGNSA. The V segment lost 2 bases and the J segment 0 bases; nucleotides outside the gene matches: 0. CDR3 sequence reads: CASSLTSGNQETQYF. The CDR3 coding sequence is TGTGCCAGCAGCTTAACTAGCGGGAACCAAGAGACCCAGTACTTC.

This chain joins TRBV4-3 and TRBJ1-2; possibly TRBD1 for D (5 bases). The germline V and J ends were trimmed by 6 bases and 5 bases, with 13 bases remaining between them. The germline CDR1 and CDR2 sequences are LGHNA and YSLEER. The CDR3 has 13 amino acids. CDR3 nucleotide sequence: TGCGCCAGCAGTCTACAGGACCTTTATGGCTACACCTTC. It is translated as CASSLQDLYGYTF.

V and J are TRBV28 and TRBJ1-5, with no clear D. Germline CDR1 reads MDHEN; CDR2 reads SYDVKM. This CDR3 contains 15 residues. V was shortened by 2 bases and J by 6 bases, with 14 bases between the two germline ends. CDR3 sequence: CASSLPSSGPQPQHF. The CDR3 DNA is TGTGCCAGCAGTTTACCTTCTTCGGGTCCTCAGCCCCAGCATTTT.

The chain combines TRBV12-3 or TRBV12-4 with TRBJ2-7; 7 bases agree with TRBD1. This CDR3 is 13 amino acids long. The V gene end was trimmed by 4 bases and the J gene end by 6 bases; junction bases not matched to a gene: 6. The CDR3 DNA is TGTGCCAGCAGTTCGGACAGGTGGAGCGAGCAGTACTTC. Translating it yields CASSSDRWSEQYF.

This rearrangement joins TRBV6-5 to TRBJ1-4; 8 bases map to TRBD1. CDR3 length equals 14 residues. Germline V CDR1 and CDR2: MNHEY, SVGAGI. The V and J ends lost 6 bases and 10 bases, in that order; junction bases with no gene match: 10. The DNA of the CDR3 is TGTGCCAGCAGGGACAGGGCCTCCCCGCCAAAACTGTTTTTT. As protein: CASRDRASPPKLFF.

The rearrangement links TRBV7-2 to TRBJ1-2, with TRBD1 as a possible D gene (6 bases). The CDR3 has 13 residues. Germline assignment: CDR1 SGHTA and CDR2 FQGNSA. V was shortened by 10 bases and J by 7 bases, with 19 bases between the two germline ends. The CDR3, as DNA: TGTGCCATCGGGGGGGCCCCCACTTCTGGCTACACCTTC. Protein: CAIGGAPTSGYTF. Combining the CDR3 with reference TRBV7-2 and TRBJ1-2 gives the whole variable domain GAGVSQSPSNKVTEKGKDVELRCDPISGHTALYWYRQSLGQGLEFLIYFQGNSAPDKSGLPSDRFSAERTGGSVSTLTIQRTQQEDSAVYLCAIGGAPTSGYTFGSGTRLTVV.

The V gene is TRBV5-1, the J gene TRBJ2-1; 7 nucleotides agree with TRBD2. V dropped 3 bases and J dropped 0; count of bases not matched to a gene: 9. Germline values: CDR1 SGHRS, CDR2 YFSETQ. CDR3 size: 17 residues. Here the CDR3 reads CASSSGLSGSSYNEQFF. Here the CDR3 DNA reads TGCGCCAGCAGCTCGGGACTATCTGGGAGCTCCTACAATGAGCAGTTCTTC.

The chain uses TRBV3-1 (or the pseudogene TRBV3-2) and TRBJ1-2; weak D call: TRBD1 (5 bases). Germline V CDR1 and CDR2: LGHDT, YNNKEL (reference sequence). Trimming removed 0 bases from V and 8 bases from J, with 10 bases in between. The CDR3 loop spans 13 amino acids. The CDR3 loop reads CASSQEWGDGYTF. As DNA, the CDR3 is TGTGCCAGCAGCCAAGAGTGGGGGGACGGCTACACCTTC.

The rearrangement links TRBV19 to TRBJ1-1, with 10 positions matching TRBD1. The germline V gene encodes CDR1 LNHDA and CDR2 SQIVND (reference sequence). The CDR3 has 14 amino acids. Germline trimming cut 5 bases from V and 4 bases from J; bases unmatched to any gene: 4. The CDR3 here is CASSPRTGGTEAFF. DNA for the CDR3: TGTGCCAGTAGTCCTCGGACAGGGGGCACTGAAGCTTTCTTT. Complete variable domain (other parts from reference TRBV19 and TRBJ1-1): DGGITQSPKYLFRKEGQNVTLSCEQNLNHDAMYWYRQDPGQGLRLIYYSQIVNDFQKGDIAEGYSVSREKKESFPLTVTSAQKNPTAFYLCASSPRTGGTEAFFGQGTRLTVV.

The CDR3 sequence: CASSLGFEYTEAFF. DNA for the CDR3: TGTGCCAGTAGTCTCGGGTTCGAGTACACTGAAGCTTTCTTT. The chain couples TRBV19 to TRBJ1-1, with D uncertain. The V end was cut by 5 bases, the J end by 3 bases, with 13 bases between. The length of the CDR3 is 14 residues. Per germline, CDR1 LNHDA and CDR2 SQIVND (reference sequence).

The chain carries TRBV27 and TRBJ2-7, with D possibly TRBD2 on 5 matching bases. Trimming took off 3 bases at V and 2 bases at J, with 11 bases between the two ends. CDR1 MNHEY and CDR2 SMNVEV come from the germline V gene (reference sequence). CDR3 length equals 14 residues. CDR3 DNA: TGTGCCAGCAGTTTGGTTGAGGGTGCCTACGAGCAGTACTTC. It codes for CASSLVEGAYEQYF.